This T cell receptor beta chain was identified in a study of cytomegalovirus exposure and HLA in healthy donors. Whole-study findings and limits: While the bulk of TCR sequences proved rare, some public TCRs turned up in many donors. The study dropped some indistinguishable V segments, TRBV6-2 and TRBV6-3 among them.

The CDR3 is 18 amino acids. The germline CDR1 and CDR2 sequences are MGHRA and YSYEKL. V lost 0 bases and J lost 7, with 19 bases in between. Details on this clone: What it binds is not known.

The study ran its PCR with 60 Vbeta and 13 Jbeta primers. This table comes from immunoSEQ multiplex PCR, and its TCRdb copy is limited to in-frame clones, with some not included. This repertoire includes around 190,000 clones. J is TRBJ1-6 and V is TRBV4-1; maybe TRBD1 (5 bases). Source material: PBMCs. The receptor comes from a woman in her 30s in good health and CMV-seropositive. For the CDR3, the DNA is TGCGCCAGCAGCCAAGATCTGCGGACAAAACTGGAAAATTCACCCCTCCACTTT. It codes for CASSQDLRTKLENSPLHF.